This T cell receptor beta chain was recovered during a study of blood T cell repertoires in COVID-19. Study-level background: Acute-phase and convalescent COVID-19 samples originated in the United States, Italy and Spain. T cells, B-cell-depleted T cells, or PBMCs supplied cDNA or gDNA.

As handled by the study authors: Reference gene primer amplification yielded estimated nucleated cell counts. The protocol was immunoSEQ multiplex PCR, while the TCRdb copy is restricted to in-frame clones and leaves out a portion. V, J and clone size are taken as reported in that table, and D and trimming were inferred from the DNA itself. The table includes approximately 220,000 clones, roughly 85% detected once. As regards this clone: One end of the junction varies from germline; a read error may be responsible.

The CDR3 is 16 amino acids. Germline CDR1 reads SGHTA; CDR2 reads FQGNSA. This clonotype was obtained from a woman in her thirties or forties with active or convalescent COVID-19. Source material: peripheral blood. The chain has TRBV7-2 and TRBJ2-3; TRBD2 matches 7 bases. CDR3 protein: CASSLAPGLSTDTQYF. The CDR3 DNA is TGTGCCAGCAGCCTAGCTCCGGGACTAAGCACAGATACGCAGTATTTT. The whole variable domain, filled in from reference TRBV7-2 and TRBJ2-3, reads GAGVSQSPSNKVTEKGKDVELRCDPISGHTALYWYRQSLGQGLEFLIYFQGNSAPDKSGLPSDRFSAERTGGSVSTLTIQRTQQEDSAVYLCASSLAPGLSTDTQYFGPGTRLTVL.